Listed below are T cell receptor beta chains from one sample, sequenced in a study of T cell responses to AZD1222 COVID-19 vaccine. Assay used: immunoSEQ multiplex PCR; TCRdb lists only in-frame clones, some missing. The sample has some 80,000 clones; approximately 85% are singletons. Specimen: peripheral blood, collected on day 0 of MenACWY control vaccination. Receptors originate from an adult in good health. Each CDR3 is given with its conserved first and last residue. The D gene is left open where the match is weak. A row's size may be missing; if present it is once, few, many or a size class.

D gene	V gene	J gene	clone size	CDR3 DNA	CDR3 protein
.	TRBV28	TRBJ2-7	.	TGTGCCAGCACAGGGTCTCAGGGCTCCTACGAGCAGTACTTC	CASTGSQGSYEQYF
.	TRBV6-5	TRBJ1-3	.	TGTGCCAGCAGGGTGGGGGTAGGTGGAAACACCATATATTTT	CASRVGVGGNTIYF
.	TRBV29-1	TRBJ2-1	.	TGCAGCGTTAGTAGAGAATCCTACAATGAGCAGTTCTTC	CSVSRESYNEQFF
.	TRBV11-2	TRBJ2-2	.	TGTGCCAGCAGCCGACATGGGCGGCTAACGAACACCGGGGAGCTGTTTTTT	CASSRHGRLTNTGELFF
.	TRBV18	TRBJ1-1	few	TGTGCCAGCTCACCTACAGGGATTCACACTGAAGCTTTCTTT	CASSPTGIHTEAFF
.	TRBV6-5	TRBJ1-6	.	TGTGCCAGCATCAGGGACCCTAATTCACCCCTCCACTTT	CASIRDPNSPLHF
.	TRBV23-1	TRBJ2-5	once	TGCGCCAGCAGTCATAGGGGCGAAGTAAAGGAGACCCAGTACTTC	CASSHRGEVKETQYF
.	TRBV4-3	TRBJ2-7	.	TGCGCCAGCAGCCAAACTGCGGGGACACGCCTCTCCTACGAGCAGTACTTC	CASSQTAGTRLSYEQYF
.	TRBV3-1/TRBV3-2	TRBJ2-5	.	TGTGCCAGCAGCCAAAGAGGGCCCACCCGCTTAGGGGCCCAGTACTTC	CASSQRGPTRLGAQYF
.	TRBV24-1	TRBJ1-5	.	TGTGCCACCAAAGATGGCGGCAATCAGCCCCAGCATTTT	CATKDGGNQPQHF
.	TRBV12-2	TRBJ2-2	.	TGTGCAAGTCGCGCCTGCAGGGGGCATGGAACCGGGGAGCTGTTTTTT	CASRACRGHGTGELFF
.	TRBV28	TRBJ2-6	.	TGTGCCAGCAGCACCCCACCTGGGTTTGATAGCTCTGGGGCCAACGTCCTGACTTTC	CASSTPPGFDSSGANVLTF
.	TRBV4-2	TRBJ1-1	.	TGTGCCAGCAGCAGCGGAGACACTGAAGCTTTCTTT	CASSSGDTEAFF
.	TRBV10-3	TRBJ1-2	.	TGTGCCATCAGTGAAGAGGGGCGAGGTTATGGCTACACCTTC	CAISEEGRGYGYTF
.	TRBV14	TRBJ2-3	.	TGTGCCAGCAGCCAAATCAGACTTGTTTCTAGCACAGATACGCAGTATTTT	CASSQIRLVSSTDTQYF
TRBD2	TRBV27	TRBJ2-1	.	TGTGCCAGCAGTCCTAGACTAGCGGGGGGCCGATACAATGAGCAGTTCTTC	CASSPRLAGGRYNEQFF
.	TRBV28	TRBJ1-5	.	TGTGCCAGCACCGGTGGAGGGACCAATCAGCCCCAGCATTTT	CASTGGGTNQPQHF
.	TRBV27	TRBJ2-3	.	TGTGCCAGCAGTTTCTCCACCACAGATACGCAGTATTTT	CASSFSTTDTQYF
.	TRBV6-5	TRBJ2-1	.	TGTGCCAGCAGCCCCGGGACGGGCTGGAATGAGCAGTTCTTC	CASSPGTGWNEQFF
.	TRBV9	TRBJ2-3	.	TGTGCCAGCAGCACCACAGATACGCAGTATTTT	CASSTTDTQYF
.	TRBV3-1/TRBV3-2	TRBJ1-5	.	TGTGCCAGCAGCCCTTCAGGCAATCAGCCCCAGCATTTT	CASSPSGNQPQHF
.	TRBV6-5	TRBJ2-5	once	TGTGCCAGCAGTTACTCCGGCAGACAAGAGACCCAGTACTTC	CASSYSGRQETQYF
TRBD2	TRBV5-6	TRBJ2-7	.	TGTGCCAGCAGCCTCGGGAGGATCGAGCAGTACTTC	CASSLGRIEQYF
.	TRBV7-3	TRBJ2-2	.	TGTGCCAGCAGCTTATCATTCGACACCGGGGAGCTGTTTTTT	CASSLSFDTGELFF
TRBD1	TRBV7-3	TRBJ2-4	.	TGTGCCAGCAGCTCAGAGACAGGGGGCATTCAGTACTTC	CASSSETGGIQYF
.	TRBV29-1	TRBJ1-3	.	TGCAGCGTTCGCGACGGTGGAAACACCATATATTTT	CSVRDGGNTIYF
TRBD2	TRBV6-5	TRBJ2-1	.	TGTGCCAGTAACGTAGCTTTAGCGGGGAGGGAGCAGTTCTTC	CASNVALAGREQFF
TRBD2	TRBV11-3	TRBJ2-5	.	TGTGCCAGCAGCCCCGGGACTAGCGGGTTTAGGAAAGAGACCCAGTACTTC	CASSPGTSGFRKETQYF
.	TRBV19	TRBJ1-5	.	TGTGCCAGTAGTTGGGGATTGGACCAGCCCCAGCATTTT	CASSWGLDQPQHF
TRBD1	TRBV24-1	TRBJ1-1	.	TGTGCCACCAGTGACCCGGACAGGGGGCTCATGAACACTGAAGCTTTCTTT	CATSDPDRGLMNTEAFF
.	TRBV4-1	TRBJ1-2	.	TGCGCCAGCAGCCAAGGCTCTACAGGGACTGGCGGCTACACCTTC	CASSQGSTGTGGYTF
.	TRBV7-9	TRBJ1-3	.	TGTGCCAGCAGCCCACGGACATTGTTTGCTGGAAACACCATATATTTT	CASSPRTLFAGNTIYF
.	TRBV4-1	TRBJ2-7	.	TGCGCCAGCAGCCCCGAAGAAGAGGGTTCCTACGAGCAGTACTTC	CASSPEEEGSYEQYF
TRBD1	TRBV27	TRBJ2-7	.	TGTGCCAGCTGGCCTCGGGACAGGACCTACGAGCAGTACTTC	CASWPRDRTYEQYF
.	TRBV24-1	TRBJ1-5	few	TGTGCCACACCTCTGCCGGGGGGAGACAGAGGGCGTAATCAGCCCCAGCATTTT	CATPLPGGDRGRNQPQHF
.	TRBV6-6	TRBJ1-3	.	TGTGCCAGCAGTCAGGGAAACACCATATATTTT	CASSQGNTIYF
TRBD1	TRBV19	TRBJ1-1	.	TGTGCCAGTAGTATAGGAGGGACAGTTTTGAACACTGAAGCTTTCTTT	CASSIGGTVLNTEAFF
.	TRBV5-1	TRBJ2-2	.	TGCGCCAGCAGCTTGGCCGGGGCTGCCGCGTCGGGGGAGCTGTTTTTT	CASSLAGAAASGELFF
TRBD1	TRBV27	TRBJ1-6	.	TGTGCCAGCAGTTTAGCCGGACAGGGGAATTCACCCCTCCACTTT	CASSLAGQGNSPLHF
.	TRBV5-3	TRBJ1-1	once	TGTGCCAGAAGCTTTGGTCACACGACGCTTGATATGAACACTGAAGCTTTCTTT	CARSFGHTTLDMNTEAFF
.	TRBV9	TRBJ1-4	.	TGTGCCAGCAGCCTAGAGGCCTCGCATAATGAAAAACTGTTTTTT	CASSLEASHNEKLFF
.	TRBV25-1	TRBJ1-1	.	TGTGCCAGCACCTCAGGGTCTTGGACTGAAGCTTTCTTT	CASTSGSWTEAFF
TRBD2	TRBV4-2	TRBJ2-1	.	TGTGCCAGCAGCACCCGGACTAGCGGGGACTACAATGAGCAGTTCTTC	CASSTRTSGDYNEQFF
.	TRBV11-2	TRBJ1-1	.	TGTGCCAGCAGCATTACAGGGTCGGAGGATGAAGCTTTCTTT	CASSITGSEDEAFF